This entry lists 7 T cell receptor beta chains sequenced from one sample in a study of regulatory T cells in long-lasting Graves disease. Documented time point: newly diagnosed GD, antithyroid drugs for less than 3 months. TCR sequences were obtained from RNA taken from PBMCs. Arm-PCR of CDR3 regions and iRepertoire HTBI primers were used to build TCR beta libraries. Via MiXCR, TCRdb re-called the multiplex PCR reads, giving one row per CDR3 protein. The sample has 530,000 or so distinct CDR3 sequences, about 16% seen once. These data also formed part of another study, on T cells in Graves' hyperthyroidism and ophthalmopathy.

Sequencing was performed on peripheral blood mononuclear cells (PBMCs), taken at new diagnosis, from a patient treated with antithyroid drugs. The source of these receptors is a man younger than 30 with Graves disease.

This clonotype was observed a few times. The chain couples TRBV19 to TRBJ2-1, with TRBD2 matching over 14 bases. The CDR3 has 15 amino acids. Germline V lookup: CDR1 LNHDA, CDR2 SQIVND (reference sequence). Losses at the gene ends were 4 bases for V and 8 bases for J; bases not matched to a gene: 4. The CDR3 region has the DNA TGTGCCAGTAGTAAGGGACTAGCGGGAGTGTATGAGCAGTTCTTC. This translates into CASSKGLAGVYEQFF.

This clonotype was found many times. The rearrangement joins TRBV20-1 to TRBJ2-7; 11 bases match TRBD2. This CDR3 comprises 15 residues. Germline assignment: CDR1 DFQATT and CDR2 SNEGSKA (reference sequence). Trimming took 6 bases from V and 2 from J; bases not matched to a gene: 9. The CDR3 sequence: CSAQTLAGGTYEQYF. The CDR3 coding sequence is TGCAGTGCCCAAACTCTAGCGGGAGGTACCTACGAGCAGTACTTC.

V gene TRBV5-4 combines with J gene TRBJ2-3; tentatively, D is TRBD1 (6 bases). Between the trimmed V and J ends, which lost 4 bases and 6 bases, there was a span of 18 bases. This CDR3 comprises 15 residues. The germline V gene encodes CDR1 SGHNT and CDR2 YYREEE (reference sequence). The CDR3 DNA sequence: TGTGCCAGCAGCACCCCTCGGACAGTCCTGGATACGCAGTATTTT. It encodes CASSTPRTVLDTQYF.

V usage is TRBV6-1 and J usage is TRBJ2-5; the match to TRBD2 covers 8 bases. The CDR3 contains 17 residues. The germline V gene encodes CDR1 MNHNS and CDR2 SASEGT. Trimming removed 4 bases from V and 5 bases from J; junction bases left unmatched: 15. The CDR3: CASSAVLAGKLGETQYF. In nucleotides, the CDR3 is TGTGCCAGCAGTGCTGTTTTAGCGGGGAAGCTGGGGGAGACCCAGTACTTC.

About this clonotype itself: Given a far larger clone just one base away, this is likely a sequencing read error. Given the absence of the conserved phenylalanine or tryptophan at the CDR3 end, a read error is likely. The chain carries TRBV7-6 and TRBJ2-1; TRBD2 agrees at 12 bases. CDR3 size: 16 residues. The V gene end was trimmed by 2 bases and the J gene end by 7 bases; junction bases not matched to a gene: 6. Germline V gives CDR1 SGHVS, CDR2 FNYEAQ. CDR3 bases: TGTGCCAGCAGCTTACCGACTAGCGGGAGTTCTAATGAGCAGTTCTGC. Its translation is CASSLPTSGSSNEQFC.

Ten or more counts support this clonotype. The chain uses TRBV28 and TRBJ2-1; the match to TRBD2 covers 15 bases. The CDR3 covers 20 residues. The germline gives CDR1 MDHEN, CDR2 SYDVKM. Losses at the gene ends were 5 bases for V and 0 bases for J; bases not matched to a gene: 11. The CDR3 reads CASSPTGLAGGPSSYNEQFF. Here the CDR3 DNA reads TGTGCCAGCAGTCCTACAGGACTAGCGGGAGGGCCAAGCTCCTACAATGAGCAGTTCTTC.

There are a few counts of this clonotype. V gene TRBV30 combines with J gene TRBJ1-1; unclear D gene. The V end was cut by 1 base, the J end by 0 bases, with 9 bases between. The germline V gene encodes CDR1 GTSNPN and CDR2 SVGIG (reference sequence). This CDR3 region has 14 residues. CDR3 nucleotides: TGTGCCTGGAGTGAGGCGTATATGAACACTGAAGCTTTCTTT. The encoded protein is CAWSEAYMNTEAFF.